Detailed here is one T cell receptor beta chain. Antigen unknown. Eight cDNA synthesis reactions were run for every sample. Using TCRalpha and TCRbeta cDNA, the researchers carried out two nested PCRs that lasted 16 and 9 cycles. No DNA is given; TCRdb re-called the 5' RACE reads and lists each CDR3 protein once. This sample's table has a few hundred thousand distinct CDR3 sequences. This sample was taken from a study of monozygotic twins with inflammatory bowel disease. Study-level findings and limits: Different T cell subtypes could not be distinguished. Compared with healthy twins, IBD patients shared fewer clonotypes with others, especially with disease activity.

Sequencing used blood. This clonotype originated in a human donor with ulcerative colitis or Crohn's disease, or a healthy co-twin of an affected twin (not recorded which).

The CDR3 loop reads CASSVVADTQYF. V usage is TRBV19 and J usage is TRBJ2-3. The CDR3 loop spans 12 amino acids. Germline CDR1 and CDR2: LNHDA and SQIVND (reference sequence). Filled out from reference TRBV19 and TRBJ2-3, the complete variable domain reads DGGITQSPKYLFRKEGQNVTLSCEQNLNHDAMYWYRQDPGQGLRLIYYSQIVNDFQKGDIAEGYSVSREKKESFPLTVTSAQKNPTAFYLCASSVVADTQYFGPGTRLTVL.